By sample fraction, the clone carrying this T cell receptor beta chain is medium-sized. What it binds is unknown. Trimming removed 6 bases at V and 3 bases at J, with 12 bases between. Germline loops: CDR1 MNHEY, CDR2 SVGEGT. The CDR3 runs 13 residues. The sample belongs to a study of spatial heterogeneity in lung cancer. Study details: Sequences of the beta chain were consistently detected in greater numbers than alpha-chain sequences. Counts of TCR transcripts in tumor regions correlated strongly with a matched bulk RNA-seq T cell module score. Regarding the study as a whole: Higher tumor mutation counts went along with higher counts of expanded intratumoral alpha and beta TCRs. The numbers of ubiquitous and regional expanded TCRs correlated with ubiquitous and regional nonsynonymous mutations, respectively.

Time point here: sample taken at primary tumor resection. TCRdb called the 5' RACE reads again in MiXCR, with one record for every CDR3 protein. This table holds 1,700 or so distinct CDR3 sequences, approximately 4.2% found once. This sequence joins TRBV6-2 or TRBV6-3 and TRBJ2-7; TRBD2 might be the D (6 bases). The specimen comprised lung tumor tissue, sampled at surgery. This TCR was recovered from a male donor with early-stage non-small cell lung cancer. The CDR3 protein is CASRGGTDYEQYF. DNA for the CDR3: TGTGCCAGCAGGGGTGGGACTGACTACGAGCAGTACTTC.